This T cell receptor (beta chain) was documented in a study of control samples from healthy donors and cancer patients. The CDR3 is 15 amino acids. The germline gives CDR1 SGDLS, CDR2 YYNGEE. V lost 2 bases and J 6 bases, leaving 14 bases between the germline ends. TCRdb's copy holds only in-frame clones and misses some; the assay was immunoSEQ multiplex PCR. The sample comprises 160,000 or so clones, roughly nine tenths of which are singletons, and 0.68% rests with the top ten. V gene TRBV9 combines with J gene TRBJ1-4, with D tentatively TRBD1 (5 bases). The sequence derives from a woman younger than 45 in good health. The sequencing sample was made of blood. This CDR3 reads CASSVYGGVYEKLFF. The CDR3 bases are TGTGCCAGCAGCGTTTACGGGGGAGTTTATGAAAAACTGTTTTTT. The full variable domain, its missing parts supplied by reference TRBV9 and TRBJ1-4, is DSGVTQTPKHLITATGQRVTLRCSPRSGDLSVYWYQQSLDQGLQFLIQYYNGEERAKGNILERFSAQQFPDLHSELNLSSLELGDSALYFCASSVYGGVYEKLFFGSGTQLSVL.